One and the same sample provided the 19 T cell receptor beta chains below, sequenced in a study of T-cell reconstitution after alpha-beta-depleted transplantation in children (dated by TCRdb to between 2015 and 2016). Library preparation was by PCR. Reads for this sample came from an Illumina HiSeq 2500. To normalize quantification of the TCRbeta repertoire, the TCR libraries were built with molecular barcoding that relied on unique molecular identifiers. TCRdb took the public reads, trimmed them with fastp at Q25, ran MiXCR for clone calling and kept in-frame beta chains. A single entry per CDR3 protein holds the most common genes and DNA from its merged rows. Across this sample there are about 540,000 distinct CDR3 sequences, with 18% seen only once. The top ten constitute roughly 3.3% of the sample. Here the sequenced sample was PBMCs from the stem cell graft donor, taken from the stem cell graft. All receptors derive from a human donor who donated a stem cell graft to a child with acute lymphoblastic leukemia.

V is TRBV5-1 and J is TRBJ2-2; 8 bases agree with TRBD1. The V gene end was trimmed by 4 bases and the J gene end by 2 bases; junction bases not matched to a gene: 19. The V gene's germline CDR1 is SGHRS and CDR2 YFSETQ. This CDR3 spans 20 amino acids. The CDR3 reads CASSDTGTGDSVGNTGELFF. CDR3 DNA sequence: TGCGCCAGCAGCGATACCGGGACAGGAGACTCTGTCGGTAACACCGGGGAGCTGTTTTTT.

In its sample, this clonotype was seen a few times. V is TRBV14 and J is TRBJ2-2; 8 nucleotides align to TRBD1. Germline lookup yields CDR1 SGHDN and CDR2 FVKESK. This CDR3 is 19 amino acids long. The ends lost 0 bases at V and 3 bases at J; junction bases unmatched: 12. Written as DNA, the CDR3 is TGTGCCAGCAGCCAAGATGGACAGGGAGGCCGCGGAGACACCGGGGAGCTGTTTTTT. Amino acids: CASSQDGQGGRGDTGELFF.

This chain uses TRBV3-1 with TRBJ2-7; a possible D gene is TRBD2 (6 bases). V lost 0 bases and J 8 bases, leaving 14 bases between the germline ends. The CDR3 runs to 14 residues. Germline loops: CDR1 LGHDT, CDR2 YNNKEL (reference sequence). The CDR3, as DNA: TGTGCCAGCAGCCAAGATCGGGGCGGGGTGAAGCAGTACTTC. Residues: CASSQDRGGVKQYF.

The CDR3 nucleotides are TGCGCCAGCAGCCAACCCAGGGGGCGCGTGGACACTGAAGCTTTCTTT. Its translation is CASSQPRGRVDTEAFF. The chain carries TRBV4-1 and TRBJ1-1, with 8 bases matching TRBD1. The germline gives CDR1 MGHRA, CDR2 YSYEKL. Losses at the gene ends were 2 bases for V and 3 bases for J; bases not matched to a gene: 8. This CDR3 spans 16 amino acids.

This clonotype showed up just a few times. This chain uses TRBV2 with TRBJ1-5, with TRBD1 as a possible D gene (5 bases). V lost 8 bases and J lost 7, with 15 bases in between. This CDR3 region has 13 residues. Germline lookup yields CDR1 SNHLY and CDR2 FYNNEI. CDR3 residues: CASAPGPRQPQHF. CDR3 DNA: TGTGCCAGCGCCCCGGGACCCAGACAGCCCCAGCATTTT. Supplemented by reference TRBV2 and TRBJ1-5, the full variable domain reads EPEVTQTPSHQVTQMGQEVILRCVPISNHLYFYWYRQILGQKVEFLVSFYNNEISEKSEIFDDQFSVERPDGSNFTLKIRSTKLEDSAMYFCASAPGPRQPQHFGDGTRLSIL.

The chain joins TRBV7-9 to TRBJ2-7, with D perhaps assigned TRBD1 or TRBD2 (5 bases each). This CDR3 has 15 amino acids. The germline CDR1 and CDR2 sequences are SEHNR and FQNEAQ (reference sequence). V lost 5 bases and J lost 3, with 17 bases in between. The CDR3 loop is CASSARMGTVYEQYF. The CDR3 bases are TGTGCCAGCAGCGCGAGAATGGGGACCGTCTACGAGCAGTACTTC.

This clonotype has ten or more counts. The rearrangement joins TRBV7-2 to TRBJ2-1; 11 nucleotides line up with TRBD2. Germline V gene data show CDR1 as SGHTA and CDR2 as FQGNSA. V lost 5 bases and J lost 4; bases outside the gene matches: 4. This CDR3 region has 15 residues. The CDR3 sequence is CASSPLAGGYNEQFF. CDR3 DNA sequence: TGTGCCAGCAGCCCCCTAGCGGGGGGATACAATGAGCAGTTCTTC.

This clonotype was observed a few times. CDR3: CSVLSLTGNIQYF. The CDR3, as DNA: TGCAGCGTTCTAAGCTTAACTGGAAACATTCAGTACTTC. The chain recombines TRBV29-1 with TRBJ2-4; D is undetermined. Looked up from germline, CDR1 is SQVTM and CDR2 is ANQGSEA. The V end lost 5 bases, the J end lost 6 bases, and 14 bases lay between the germline ends. The CDR3 consists of 13 residues.

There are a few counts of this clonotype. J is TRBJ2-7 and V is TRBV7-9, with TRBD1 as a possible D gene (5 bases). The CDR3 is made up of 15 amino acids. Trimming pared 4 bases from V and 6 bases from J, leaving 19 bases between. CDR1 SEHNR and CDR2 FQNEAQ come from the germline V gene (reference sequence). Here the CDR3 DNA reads TGTGCCAGCAGCTCAGGGCAGGGCCGCTCCCTCGAGCAGTACTTC. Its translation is CASSSGQGRSLEQYF.

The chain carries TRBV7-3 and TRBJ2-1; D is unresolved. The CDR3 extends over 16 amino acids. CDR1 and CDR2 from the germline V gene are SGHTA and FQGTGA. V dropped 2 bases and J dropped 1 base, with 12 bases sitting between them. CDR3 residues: CASSLSGGESYNEQFF. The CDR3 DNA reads TGTGCCAGCAGCTTATCCGGCGGCGAGTCCTACAATGAGCAGTTCTTC.

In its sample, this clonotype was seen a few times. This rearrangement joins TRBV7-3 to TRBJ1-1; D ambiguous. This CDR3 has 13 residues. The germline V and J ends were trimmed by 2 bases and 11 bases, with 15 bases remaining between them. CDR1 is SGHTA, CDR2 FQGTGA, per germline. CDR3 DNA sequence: TGTGCCAGCAGCTTATCGCCGGGGAACCGCGCTTTCTTT. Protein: CASSLSPGNRAFF.

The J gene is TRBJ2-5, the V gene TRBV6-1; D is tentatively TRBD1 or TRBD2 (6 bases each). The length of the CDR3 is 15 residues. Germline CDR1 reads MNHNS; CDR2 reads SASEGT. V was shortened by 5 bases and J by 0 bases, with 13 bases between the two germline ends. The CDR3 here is CASSKGGPYQETQYF. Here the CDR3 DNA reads TGTGCCAGCAGTAAGGGGGGACCGTACCAAGAGACCCAGTACTTC.

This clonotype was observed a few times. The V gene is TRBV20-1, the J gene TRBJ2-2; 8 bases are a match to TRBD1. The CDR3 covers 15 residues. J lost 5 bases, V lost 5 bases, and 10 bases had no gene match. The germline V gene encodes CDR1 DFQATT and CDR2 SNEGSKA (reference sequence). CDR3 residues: CSAQDRTGQTGELFF. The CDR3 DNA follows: TGCAGTGCTCAGGACCGGACAGGGCAAACCGGGGAGCTGTTTTTT.

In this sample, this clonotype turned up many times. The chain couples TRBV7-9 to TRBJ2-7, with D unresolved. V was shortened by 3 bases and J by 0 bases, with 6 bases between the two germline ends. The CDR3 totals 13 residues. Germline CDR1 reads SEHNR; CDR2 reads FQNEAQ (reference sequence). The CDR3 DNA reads TGTGCCAGCAGCTTCCCGAACTCCTACGAGCAGTACTTC. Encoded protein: CASSFPNSYEQYF. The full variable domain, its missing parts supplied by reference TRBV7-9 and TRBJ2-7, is DTGVSQNPRHKITKRGQNVTFRCDPISEHNRLYWYRQTLGQGPEFLTYFQNEAQLEKSRLLSDRFSAERPKGSFSTLEIQRTEQGDSAMYLCASSFPNSYEQYFGPGTRLTVT.

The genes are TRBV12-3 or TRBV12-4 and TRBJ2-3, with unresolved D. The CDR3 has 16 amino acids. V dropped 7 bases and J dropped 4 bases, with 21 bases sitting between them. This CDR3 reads CASNPGDFRGPDTQYF. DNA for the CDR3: TGTGCCAGCAATCCAGGAGACTTCCGTGGGCCAGATACGCAGTATTTT.

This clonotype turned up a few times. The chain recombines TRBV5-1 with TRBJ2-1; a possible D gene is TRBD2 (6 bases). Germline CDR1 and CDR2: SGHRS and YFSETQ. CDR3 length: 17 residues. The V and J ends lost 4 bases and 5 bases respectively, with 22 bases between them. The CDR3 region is CASSPLQAGLQHNEQFF. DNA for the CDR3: TGCGCCAGCAGCCCACTCCAAGCGGGCCTACAACACAATGAGCAGTTCTTC.

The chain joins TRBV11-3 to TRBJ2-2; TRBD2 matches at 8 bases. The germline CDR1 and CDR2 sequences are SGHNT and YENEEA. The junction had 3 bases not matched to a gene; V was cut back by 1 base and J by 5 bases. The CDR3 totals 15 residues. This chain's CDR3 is CASSLAGLVTGELFF. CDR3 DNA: TGTGCCAGCAGCTTAGCGGGACTAGTGACCGGGGAGCTGTTTTTT.

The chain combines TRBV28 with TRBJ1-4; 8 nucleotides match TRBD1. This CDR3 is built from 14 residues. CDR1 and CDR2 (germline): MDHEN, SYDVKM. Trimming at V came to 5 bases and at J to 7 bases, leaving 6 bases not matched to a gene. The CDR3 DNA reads TGTGCCAGCAGTACTCGACAGGGGCGTGAAAAACTGTTTTTT. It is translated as CASSTRQGREKLFF.

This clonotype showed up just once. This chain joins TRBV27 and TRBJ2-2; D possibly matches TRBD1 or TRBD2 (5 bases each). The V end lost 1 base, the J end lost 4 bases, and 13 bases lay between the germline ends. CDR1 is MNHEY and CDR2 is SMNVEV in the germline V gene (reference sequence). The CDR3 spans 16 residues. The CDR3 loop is CASSLLGVSSTGELFF. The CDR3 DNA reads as TGTGCCAGCAGTTTATTGGGGGTCTCGAGCACCGGGGAGCTGTTTTTT.